These 32 T cell receptor beta chains were sequenced from one sample in a study of blood T cells in healthy people across ages. Combining a sample-barcoded 5' primer with a J-beta primer mix, a second PCR ran for about 7 to 11 cycles. Each CDR3 protein is one row after TCRdb ran MiXCR on the 5' RACE reads. The sample shows fewer than 900,000 distinct CDR3 sequences, 36% of them seen only once. Sequencing input: blood. The receptor set was obtained from a man between 18 and 29 years old in good health.

In regard to this clonotype: A much larger clone differs from this one at a single base, so this may be a read error. J is TRBJ1-6 and V is TRBV2; D remains unclear. V lost 4 bases and J lost 6, with 13 bases in between. This CDR3 spans 15 amino acids. Per the germline V gene, CDR1 is SNHLY and CDR2 is FYNNEI. CDR3 nucleotide sequence: TGTGCCAGCAGTGCCCAAGATCCGGCTAATTCACCCCTCCACTTT. Translation gives CASSAQDPANSPLHF.

At least ten counts were recorded for this clonotype. V is TRBV27 and J is TRBJ2-6; no firm D call. This CDR3 comprises 15 residues. The germline V and J ends were trimmed by 6 bases and 1 base, with 10 bases remaining between them. Germline V gene data show CDR1 as MNHEY and CDR2 as SMNVEV (reference sequence). The CDR3 reads CASSSITSGANVLTF. CDR3 DNA: TGTGCCAGCAGCTCTATCACTTCTGGGGCCAACGTCCTGACTTTC.

This CDR3 reads CASSSQKNTEAFF. The DNA of the CDR3 is TGTGCCAGCAGTTCCCAAAAGAACACTGAAGCTTTCTTT. This chain joins TRBV6-2 or TRBV6-3 and TRBJ1-1, with D unclear. CDR1 MNHEY and CDR2 SVGEGT come from the germline V gene. The V end was cut by 4 bases, the J end by 1 base, with 7 bases between. The length of the CDR3 is 13 residues.

In its sample, this clonotype was seen once. Only one base separates this from a far larger clonotype, so it likely reflects a read error. The chain carries TRBV12-3 or TRBV12-4 and TRBJ2-5; a possible D gene is TRBD2 (5 bases). The CDR3 contains 13 residues. The chain's CDR3 is CACSLNRGETQYF. In DNA, the CDR3 is TGTGCCTGCAGTTTGAATCGGGGAGAGACCCAGTACTTC.

The rearrangement links TRBV20-1 to TRBJ2-1; either TRBD1 or TRBD2 may fit D (6 bases each). Trimming pared 4 bases from V and 7 bases from J, leaving 14 bases between. CDR1 is DFQATT and CDR2 is SNEGSKA in the germline V gene (reference sequence). The CDR3 extends over 13 amino acids. CDR3 bases: TGCAGTGCTAAGGGGGGTTACAATAATGAGCAGTTCTTC. This gives the protein CSAKGGYNNEQFF.

This clonotype occurred many times. The chain joins TRBV4-3 to TRBJ1-5, with a tentative D call TRBD1 (6 bases). Trimming took 0 bases from V and 10 from J, leaving 10 bases between them. The CDR3 runs to 13 residues. In germline, CDR1 is LGHNA, CDR2 YSLEER. The CDR3 region has the DNA TGCGCCAGCAGCCAAGAAAGGGACAATCCCCAGCATTTT. It yields the protein CASSQERDNPQHF.

The chain joins TRBV5-4 to TRBJ1-6; D is perhaps TRBD1 (5 bases). The CDR3 runs to 13 residues. CDR1 SGHNT and CDR2 YYREEE come from the germline V gene (reference sequence). V gave up 3 bases and J gave up 10 bases, with 11 bases separating them. The chain's CDR3 is CASSWDGGSPLHF. Here the CDR3 DNA reads TGTGCCAGCAGCTGGGACGGCGGATCACCCCTCCACTTT.

There are a few counts of this clonotype. The CDR3 nucleotides are TGTGCCAGCAGTTTATTGGCCAGCTATGGCTACACCTTC. Translation: CASSLLASYGYTF. The rearrangement links TRBV28 to TRBJ1-2; D gene ambiguous. Germline values: CDR1 MDHEN, CDR2 SYDVKM. The V and J ends lost 1 base and 4 bases respectively, with 7 bases between them. The CDR3 is 13 residues long.

A single count supports this clonotype. CDR3 DNA: TGCGCCAGCAGCCTACAACCTGGGACAGGGGGAGAGACCCAGTACTTC. Residues: CASSLQPGTGGETQYF. The V gene is TRBV5-1, the J gene TRBJ2-5; TRBD1 matches at 11 bases. The germline CDR1 and CDR2 sequences are SGHRS and YFSETQ. The V segment lost 4 bases and the J segment 4 bases; nucleotides outside the gene matches: 9. The CDR3 has 16 residues.

This clonotype was seen a few times. The chain carries TRBV7-2 and TRBJ2-5; TRBD2 matches at 7 bases. The V and J ends lost 2 bases and 6 bases, in that order; junction bases with no gene match: 18. CDR3 length: 18 residues. Germline CDR1 reads SGHTA; CDR2 reads FQGNSA. CDR3 DNA: TGTGCCAGCAGCTTATCCCTGGAGAGCGGGGCCACCGGGAAGACCCAGTACTTC. Protein product: CASSLSLESGATGKTQYF.

A remark on this clonotype: At one end the junction does not follow the germline gene, possibly because of a read error. This chain uses TRBV27 with TRBJ1-2; D is perhaps TRBD1 (5 bases). Germline V gives CDR1 MNHEY, CDR2 SMNVEV (reference sequence). The CDR3 has 17 residues. The CDR3 here is CASKLGDARGASYGDTF. In DNA form, the CDR3 reads TGTGCCAGCAAGTTGGGGGACGCGCGAGGGGCTAGCTATGGCGACACCTTC.

This clonotype was seen only once. CDR3 bases: TGTGCCAGCAGTTTGGGGCAGGCTCCTTTCTTT. Protein: CASSLGQAPFF. The V gene is TRBV12-3 or TRBV12-4, the J gene TRBJ1-1; tentatively, D is TRBD1 (5 bases). The V and J ends lost 3 bases and 12 bases respectively, with 11 bases between them. CDR3 size: 11 residues.

There are many counts of this clonotype. The chain has TRBV20-1 and TRBJ2-5; 9 bases are shared with TRBD2. Germline V gene sequence: CDR1 DFQATT, CDR2 SNEGSKA (reference sequence). The CDR3 runs 17 residues. V shed 0 bases, J shed 1 base, and the junction held 9 bases outside the gene matches. The CDR3 protein is CSARDYGAGGLQETQYF. Here the CDR3 DNA reads TGCAGTGCTAGAGATTATGGAGCGGGGGGTCTCCAAGAGACCCAGTACTTC.

About this clonotype itself: A read error may explain this, as a much larger clone is one base away. V is TRBV12-3 or TRBV12-4 and J is TRBJ2-3; D is possibly TRBD1 (5 bases). This CDR3 contains 14 residues. The chain's CDR3 is CAGSLVGKGDTQYF. In DNA form, the CDR3 reads TGTGCCGGCAGTTTAGTAGGGAAGGGGGATACGCAGTATTTT.

The chain carries TRBV7-3 and TRBJ2-5; 7 bases are shared with TRBD1. Germline CDR1 and CDR2: SGHTA and FQGTGA. V shed 0 bases and J 5 bases; nucleotides not matched to a gene: 6. CDR3 length equals 15 residues. The CDR3: CASSLTGTDVETQYF. Written as DNA, the CDR3 is TGTGCCAGCAGCTTAACCGGGACAGACGTGGAGACCCAGTACTTC.

The table lists this clonotype with a few counts. CDR3 loop: CASSPRDSATNEKLFF. CDR3 DNA: TGTGCCAGCAGTCCCCGGGACAGTGCAACTAATGAAAAACTGTTTTTT. The chain joins TRBV6-2 or TRBV6-3 to TRBJ1-4, with 7 bases identical to TRBD1. After removal of 5 bases from V and 0 bases from J, the junction contained 6 bases not matched to a gene. The CDR3 contains 16 residues. In germline, CDR1 is MNHEY, CDR2 SVGEGT.

The chain combines TRBV27 with TRBJ1-2, with 7 nucleotides matching TRBD1. This CDR3 has 14 amino acids. J was trimmed by 6 bases and V by 5 bases; bases with no gene match: 9. Germline CDR1 reads MNHEY; CDR2 reads SMNVEV (reference sequence). The CDR3 loop is CASSNAGTVNGYTF. DNA for the CDR3: TGTGCCAGCAGTAACGCCGGGACAGTAAATGGCTACACCTTC.

The sample holds many counts of this clonotype. The chain is built from TRBV7-2 and TRBJ1-2; tentative D call: TRBD1 (5 bases). V lost 4 bases and J lost 4, with 10 bases in between. The CDR3 loop spans 13 amino acids. Germline lookup yields CDR1 SGHTA and CDR2 FQGNSA. The CDR3 DNA is TGTGCCAGCAGCTACGACAGCCGCTATGGCTACACCTTC. Amino acids: CASSYDSRYGYTF.

The table lists this clonotype with a few counts. The chain is built from TRBV20-1 and TRBJ2-3, with D tentatively TRBD1 (6 bases). CDR3 length: 16 amino acids. CDR1 DFQATT and CDR2 SNEGSKA come from the germline V gene (reference sequence). Trimming took 0 bases from V and 6 from J, leaving 19 bases between them. This CDR3 is CSARDPGGPQLDTQYF. DNA of the CDR3: TGCAGTGCTAGAGACCCTGGGGGCCCTCAATTGGATACGCAGTATTTT.

This chain links TRBV7-2 with TRBJ1-5, with TRBD1 matching over 8 bases. Unmatched junction bases numbered 5, after V lost 4 bases and J lost 6 bases. The germline V gene encodes CDR1 SGHTA and CDR2 FQGNSA. The CDR3 length is 14 residues. The CDR3 loop reads CASSSDRGGQPQHF. CDR3 bases: TGTGCCAGCAGCTCCGACAGGGGTGGTCAGCCCCAGCATTTT.

This sequence joins TRBV12-3 or TRBV12-4 and TRBJ2-2, with 9 bases fitting TRBD1. This CDR3 region has 16 residues. The junction had 10 bases not matched to a gene; V was cut back by 6 bases and J by 5 bases. DNA of the CDR3: TGTGCCAGCAGGTTTCAAACAGGGGGCGGAACCGGGGAGCTGTTTTTT. Translation: CASRFQTGGGTGELFF.

This clonotype was seen ten or more times. This chain links TRBV9 with TRBJ2-3; TRBD2 agrees at 9 bases. Germline CDR1 and CDR2: SGDLS and YYNGEE. Trimming cost V 4 bases and J 3 bases; bases outside gene matches: 9. The CDR3 covers 16 residues. The CDR3 DNA is TGTGCCAGCAGCCCTGGGATCAGCGGGGGGACAGATACGCAGTATTTT. Translated: CASSPGISGGTDTQYF.

This clonotype was counted many times. The chain has TRBV10-3 and TRBJ2-7; D ambiguous. There are 13 residues in the CDR3. Trimming stripped 2 bases from V and 2 bases from J, with 7 bases between. CDR1 is ENHRY, CDR2 SYGVKD, per germline. The CDR3 region has the DNA TGTGCCATCAGTGAGGGGCTTACCTACGAGCAGTACTTC. It encodes CAISEGLTYEQYF.

This clonotype was seen more than once but under ten times. The V and J genes are TRBV20-1 and TRBJ2-7, with 7 positions matching TRBD1. The V and J ends lost 5 bases and 0 bases, in that order; junction bases with no gene match: 7. Per the germline V gene, CDR1 is DFQATT and CDR2 is SNEGSKA (reference sequence). CDR3 length equals 14 residues. The CDR3 nucleotides are TGCAGTGCTGGCACCGGGACAGTCTCCTACGAGCAGTACTTC. Its translation: CSAGTGTVSYEQYF.

This clonotype was counted at least ten times. The chain couples TRBV2 to TRBJ1-2; D is unresolved. Germline values: CDR1 SNHLY, CDR2 FYNNEI. With 6 bases removed from V and 1 base from J, the gap between germline ends came to 3 bases. The CDR3 has 11 amino acids. The DNA for the CDR3 is TGTGCCAGCAGCAATAACTATGGCTACACCTTC. This encodes CASSNNYGYTF.

This clonotype was counted many times. The J gene is TRBJ2-5, the V gene TRBV3-1; D is uncertain. Germline CDR1 and CDR2: LGHDT and YNNKEL (reference sequence). Trimming left V 0 bases short and J 4 bases short, with 9 bases between. CDR3 length: 14 amino acids. The CDR3 DNA is TGTGCCAGCAGCCAAGATACGAGGAGAGAGACCCAGTACTTC. Translated: CASSQDTRRETQYF.

This clonotype was picked up many times. The chain employs TRBV5-1 and TRBJ2-3; no reliable D call. The germline V gene encodes CDR1 SGHRS and CDR2 YFSETQ. The V gene lost 4 bases and the J gene lost 5 bases, with 14 bases spanning the gap. The CDR3 runs to 14 residues. This chain's CDR3 is CASSRGANRDTQYF. CDR3 nucleotide sequence: TGCGCCAGCAGCCGAGGAGCCAATAGAGATACGCAGTATTTT.

This sequence joins TRBV4-3 and TRBJ1-1; D may be TRBD1 (6 bases). Between the trimmed V and J ends, which lost 0 bases and 6 bases, there was a span of 14 bases. Germline V lookup: CDR1 LGHNA, CDR2 YSLEER. CDR3 length: 15 amino acids. The CDR3 coding sequence is TGCGCCAGCAGCCAAGATACAGGGCGTGGGGCTGAAGCTTTCTTT. This codes for CASSQDTGRGAEAFF.

This clonotype came up a few times. This chain's CDR3 is CASSFSGQGAGEQYF. Here the CDR3 DNA reads TGTGCCAGCAGTTTCTCCGGGCAGGGGGCAGGTGAGCAGTACTTC. The chain recombines TRBV27 with TRBJ2-7, with 8 bases aligning to TRBD1. This CDR3 comprises 15 residues. J lost 7 bases, V lost 3 bases, and 11 bases had no gene match. Germline lookup yields CDR1 MNHEY and CDR2 SMNVEV (reference sequence).

The CDR3 DNA sequence: TGCGCCAGCAGCCATAGCCAGGGGGCCCCTAACTATGGCTACACCTTC. It encodes CASSHSQGAPNYGYTF. The chain links TRBV4-3 to TRBJ1-2, with 8 bases fitting TRBD1. This CDR3 has 16 residues. Germline lookup yields CDR1 LGHNA and CDR2 YSLEER. The V and J ends lost 3 bases and 0 bases, in that order; junction bases with no gene match: 6.

V is TRBV20-1 and J is TRBJ2-1; 7 bases map to TRBD2. CDR1 DFQATT and CDR2 SNEGSKA come from the germline V gene (reference sequence). With 5 bases clipped from V and 0 bases from J, the junction kept 7 bases outside the gene matches. The CDR3 extends over 15 amino acids. In DNA form, the CDR3 reads TGCAGTGCTGGCGAAGCGGGGCGCTCCTACAATGAGCAGTTCTTC. This translates into CSAGEAGRSYNEQFF.

V is TRBV11-1 and J is TRBJ2-3, with 10 positions matching TRBD2. CDR3 length equals 17 residues. V was clipped by 3 bases and J by 2 bases; unmatched bases: 8. CDR1 is SGHAT and CDR2 is FQDESV in the germline V gene (reference sequence). CDR3 sequence: CASSFLSLAGVTDTQYF. The CDR3 coding sequence is TGTGCCAGCAGCTTCCTTTCCCTAGCGGGGGTCACAGATACGCAGTATTTT.